This T cell receptor beta chain was sequenced during a study of beta chain features in type 1 diabetes. In the study overall: Regarding age, gender and cell yields, patients proved similar to healthy donors.

Reverse transcription of all isolated RNA meant that expressed TCRB transcripts were sequenced. Measured with immunoSEQ multiplex PCR; TCRdb has only the in-frame clones, and not every one. Of some 240,000 clones in the sample, more than 15% were seen once. The CDR3 is 14 amino acids. Germline-derived CDR1 and CDR2 are SGHTA and FQGNSA. J was trimmed by 3 bases and V by 5 bases; bases with no gene match: 4. This clone has only a few counts. Its target is unknown. Isolation of CD4+ naive, central memory, regulatory and stem cell-like memory cells was achieved by sorting via CD45RO/CCR7/CD25/CD127/CD95/CD27. Points from the study as a whole: PCR might favor shorter templates, equally in patients and controls. Type 1 diabetes patients had moderately but significantly shorter TCRB CDR3s in all four CD4+ subsets. Sequencing used cDNA, and cells with high TCR expression could therefore be over-represented.

The receptor comes from a man aged 25 to 40 with type 1 diabetes. The specimen sequenced was naive CD4+ T cells from blood. The rearrangement joins TRBV7-2 to TRBJ2-1, with TRBD2 identical over 7 bases. CDR3 region: CASSQTSIYNEQFF. In DNA form, the CDR3 reads TGTGCCAGCAGCCAGACTAGCATCTACAATGAGCAGTTCTTC. Using reference TRBV7-2 and TRBJ2-1 for the parts outside the CDR3, the full variable domain is GAGVSQSPSNKVTEKGKDVELRCDPISGHTALYWYRQSLGQGLEFLIYFQGNSAPDKSGLPSDRFSAERTGGSVSTLTIQRTQQEDSAVYLCASSQTSIYNEQFFGPGTRLTVL.